This TCR beta chain was sequenced for a study of CD8 T cells in ankylosing spondylitis. Broader study findings: Disease-linked clones were reportedly significantly enriched in matched ankylosing spondylitis synovial fluid. For ankylosing spondylitis blood, a TCR beta motif of fewer than 10 highly homologous variants appeared characteristic. Some of these motif variants have turned up before, in reports on reactive arthritis synovial fluid and blood.

It was by quantitative 5'-RACE with molecular barcodes that TCR beta libraries were made. TCRdb re-derived calls from the 5' RACE reads in MiXCR, one entry per CDR3 protein. The sample records about 240,000 distinct CDR3 sequences, approximately 10% being singletons. This clonotype was seen ten or more times. Its antigen is not known. Germline CDR1 is MGHRA and CDR2 is YSYEKL. Trimming took 4 bases from V and 5 from J; bases not matched to a gene: 12. The CDR3 sequence is 18 residues long. V gene TRBV4-1 combines with J gene TRBJ2-3, with 13 bases that match TRBD2. Sequenced sample: blood, either unsorted or a sorted T cell fraction (not recorded which). The sequence came from a male donor with ankylosing spondylitis or in good health (not recorded which). CDR3 bases: TGCGCCAGCAGCCCCACCCCAGGACTAGCGGGAGTAAGAGATACGCAGTATTTT. Residues: CASSPTPGLAGVRDTQYF.